This TCR beta chain was documented in a study of technical replicates of blood from a handful of donors. The V and J ends lost 0 bases and 1 base respectively, with 5 bases between them. Germline V lookup: CDR1 GTSNPN, CDR2 SVGIG (reference sequence). CDR3 size: 13 residues. Method: immunoSEQ multiplex PCR; TCRdb's copy keeps in-frame clones and lacks some. The sample yields over 85,000 clones, about 96% seen once. The rearrangement joins TRBV30 to TRBJ2-3; unclear D gene. The sequence was collected from a human donor in good health. The sequenced sample consisted of T cells isolated from PBMCs. CDR3 DNA: TGTGCCTGGAGTGTAATCGGCACAGATACGCAGTATTTT. It encodes CAWSVIGTDTQYF. Using reference TRBV30 and TRBJ2-3 for the parts outside the CDR3, the full variable domain is SQTIHQWPATLVQPVGSPLSLECTVEGTSNPNLYWYRQAAGRGLQLLFYSVGIGQISSEVPQNLSASRPQDRQFILSSKKLLLSDSGFYLCAWSVIGTDTQYFGPGTRLTVL.